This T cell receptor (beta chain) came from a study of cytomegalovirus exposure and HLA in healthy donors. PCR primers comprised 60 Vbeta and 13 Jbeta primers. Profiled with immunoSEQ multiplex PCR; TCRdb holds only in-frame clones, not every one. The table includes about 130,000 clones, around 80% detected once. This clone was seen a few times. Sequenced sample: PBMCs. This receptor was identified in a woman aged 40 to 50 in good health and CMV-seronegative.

The DNA for the CDR3 is TGTGCCAGCAGCCCCCGACTAGCGGGGACCTACAATGAGCAGTTCTTC. Its protein is CASSPRLAGTYNEQFF. V and J are TRBV7-9 and TRBJ2-1, with 11 bases that match TRBD2. V lost 5 bases to trimming and J lost 2 bases; unmatched junction nucleotides: 5. Germline values: CDR1 SEHNR, CDR2 FQNEAQ (reference sequence). The CDR3 consists of 16 residues.